These T cell receptor beta chains were read from a single sample in a study of cytomegalovirus exposure and HLA in healthy donors. Measured with immunoSEQ multiplex PCR; TCRdb has only the in-frame clones, and not every one. The sample consists of about 120,000 clones, 80% of them appearing once. Sample: PBMCs. These receptors were collected from a man aged 25 to 40 in good health and CMV-seropositive. Both conserved end residues are part of each CDR3. D genes are given only for firm matches. Expanded clones are given a class, and other clones once, few, many or no size at all.

>15|TRBV28|NA|TRBJ2-5|TRBD1
TGTGCCAGCAGTTCCTCCGGGACAGGGCACGAGACCCAGTACTTC
CASSSSGTGHETQYF
>11|TRBV28|NA|TRBJ2-7|TRBD1
TGTGCCAGCACCTGGACAGGGGGGCAGTACTTC
CASTWTGGQYF
>11|TRBV30|few|TRBJ1-1|NA
TGTGCCTGGAGTTCGTTTACTGAAGCTTTCTTT
CAWSSFTEAFF
>16|TRBV12-5|NA|TRBJ2-5|TRBD2
TGTGCTAGTGGTTTGTTAAGCGGGGGGGCGTTGGAGACCCAGTACTTC
CASGLLSGGALETQYF
>15|TRBV7-3|NA|TRBJ2-3|NA
TGTGCCAGCAGCTTAAATCCAGCGGCCGCAGATACGCAGTATTTT
CASSLNPAAADTQYF
>16|TRBV19|NA|TRBJ1-5|TRBD1
TGTGCCAGTAGTATTCTGGGACAGGGGAGGAATCAGCCCCAGCATTTT
CASSILGQGRNQPQHF
>13|TRBV19|NA|TRBJ1-2|NA
TGTGCCAGTAGTGCAACAGGGAGTTATGGCTACACCTTC
CASSATGSYGYTF
>16|TRBV7-3|NA|TRBJ2-5|TRBD2
TGTGCCAGCAGCTTAGGGCTAGCGGGGGCTCAAGAGACCCAGTACTTC
CASSLGLAGAQETQYF
>15|TRBV7-2|NA|TRBJ2-5|TRBD1
TGTGCCAGCAGACCGCCGGGACAGAGACAAGAGACCCAGTACTTC
CASRPPGQRQETQYF
>16|TRBV2|few|TRBJ2-6|NA
TGTGCCAGCAGTGAAGCGCGATTCTCTGGGGCCAACGGCCTGACTTTC
CASSEARFSGANGLTF
>18|TRBV2|NA|TRBJ2-2|NA
TGTGCCAGCAGTGAGAGGGACTCCGGGACAGTAATGACCGGGGAGCTGTTTTTT
CASSERDSGTVMTGELFF
>15|TRBV6-5|few|TRBJ2-3|TRBD1
TGTGCCAGCAGTTACGGGGACAGAGTTACAGATACGCAGTATTTT
CASSYGDRVTDTQYF
>16|TRBV7-3|few|TRBJ1-1|NA
TGTGCCAGCAGCCTCGCCCCGGCGGGAATGAACACTGAAGCTTTCTTT
CASSLAPAGMNTEAFF
>16|TRBV5-6|NA|TRBJ2-5|NA
TGTGCCAGCAGCTTTCTTTTACTGGGCTTGGGAGAGACCCAGTACTTC
CASSFLLLGLGETQYF
>16|TRBV4-1|NA|TRBJ2-1|TRBD2
TGCGCCAGCAGCCGCCCTCGGGCGGGGGAAGGGAATGAGCAGTTCTTC
CASSRPRAGEGNEQFF
>17|TRBV10-3|NA|TRBJ2-2|TRBD2
TGTGCCATCAGTGATCGACTAGCGGGGGCGAACACCGGGGAGCTGTTTTTT
CAISDRLAGANTGELFF
>16|TRBV6-1|NA|TRBJ2-7|NA
TGTGCCAGCAGTGCCCAGGGGAAGGGGGGGACCTACGAGCAGTACTTC
CASSAQGKGGTYEQYF
>16|TRBV7-9|NA|TRBJ2-7|TRBD2
TGTGCCAGCAGCTTAGGAAGTAGCGGGGGGTTCTACGAGCAGTACTTC
CASSLGSSGGFYEQYF
>16|TRBV21-1|NA|TRBJ1-1|NA
TGTGCCAGCAGCAAAATATTGGACAGCTTGAACACTGAAGCTTTCTTT
CASSKILDSLNTEAFF
>13|TRBV5-1|NA|TRBJ2-1|NA
TGCGCCAGCAGCCGGGGTGTTTTAAATGGGCAGTTCTTC
CASSRGVLNGQFF
>14|TRBV5-5|NA|TRBJ2-7|TRBD1
TGTGCCAGCAGGAGGAGACAGGGGGCAGACGAGCAGTACTTC
CASRRRQGADEQYF
>14|TRBV5-1|NA|TRBJ1-3|NA
TGCGCCAGCAGCCCCCAAACAGGGGGAAACACCATATATTTT
CASSPQTGGNTIYF
>16|TRBV9|NA|TRBJ2-2|NA
TGTGCCAGCAGCGTCACTTCAGGGCTTAACACCGGGGAGCTGTTTTTT
CASSVTSGLNTGELFF
>13|TRBV7-3|few|TRBJ1-1|NA
TGTGCCAGCAGCTCGACAGTGAACACTGAAGCTTTCTTT
CASSSTVNTEAFF
>14|TRBV7-6|NA|TRBJ2-5|NA
TGTGCCAGCAGCCACAGGAGGGGCGATGAGACCCAGTACTTC
CASSHRRGDETQYF
>16|TRBV27|NA|TRBJ2-1|TRBD1
TGTGCCAGCGGAAGGACCCTCAGGGGGCTGCACAATGAGCAGTTCTTC
CASGRTLRGLHNEQFF
>15|TRBV6-5|NA|TRBJ1-5|NA
TGTGCCAGCAGTTTGATGTACGCAAGCGGTCAGCCCCAGCATTTT
CASSLMYASGQPQHF
>16|TRBV19|NA|TRBJ1-2|NA
TGTGCCAGTACCTCATCCGGGACATATTCAAACTATGGCTACACCTTC
CASTSSGTYSNYGYTF
>18|TRBV23-1|once|TRBJ1-6|NA
TGCGCCAGCAGCTCCCGGGACACGGAGACGGGATATAATTCACCCCTCCACTTT
CASSSRDTETGYNSPLHF
>16|TRBV28|few|TRBJ1-3|NA
TGTGCCAGCAGTTTATCGGCGGGGGTCGGTGGAAACACCATATATTTC
CASSLSAGVGGNTIYF
>14|TRBV5-6|NA|TRBJ1-2|NA
TGTGCCAGCAGCTTGGGCTCACAGTACTATGGCTACACCTTC
CASSLGSQYYGYTF